The 10 T cell receptor beta chains given below trace back to one sample, sequenced in a study of T cell repertoires in cytomegalovirus infection (dated by TCRdb to about 2019). Reading the label with the study, this specimen's treatment or condition is: in vitro stimulation with specific CMV peptide epitopes to enrich CMV-specific T cells. Instrument used: Illumina HiSeq 1500. The public reads were run again by TCRdb, first through fastp at Q25 and then through MiXCR, and only productive beta chains were kept. Here each entry gathers all rows of one CDR3 protein and keeps the most common genes and DNA. In all, the sample holds fewer than 1,000,000 distinct CDR3 sequences, and less than 40% of those were seen once. About 14% of the sample goes to the ten largest clones. These TCRs' antigens remain unknown. The sample in question was cultured CD8+ T cells from PBMCs, obtained from culture after CMV antigen stimulation. The receptors here all came from a human donor in good health (CMV status not recorded). Some clones in this sample may be carry-over from other donors' samples.

V gene TRBV27 combines with J gene TRBJ2-3; TRBD2 agrees at 7 bases. Germline lookup yields CDR1 MNHEY and CDR2 SMNVEV (reference sequence). The CDR3 consists of 15 residues. V lost 10 bases, J lost 4 bases, and 14 bases stayed unmatched. In DNA form, the CDR3 reads TGTGCCAACAGCCCCCCCCCTAGCGGATCAGATACGCAGTATTTT. Amino acids: CANSPPPSGSDTQYF.

The chain links TRBV5-8 to TRBJ2-2, with D perhaps given as TRBD1 or TRBD2 (5 bases each). This CDR3 spans 15 amino acids. Trimming removed 1 base at V and 3 bases at J, with 10 bases between. Per germline, CDR1 SGHTS and CDR2 YDEGEE. The CDR3 sequence is CASSLLGADTGELFF. The CDR3, as DNA: TGTGCCAGCAGCTTGCTCGGGGCCGACACCGGGGAGCTGTTTTTT.

The rearrangement links TRBV2 to TRBJ1-3; TRBD1 aligns across 9 bases. Germline CDR1 reads SNHLY; CDR2 reads FYNNEI. The V gene end was trimmed by 5 bases and the J gene end by 4 bases; junction bases not matched to a gene: 15. The CDR3 covers 18 residues. The CDR3 nucleotides read TGTGCCAGCAGTCGACAGGGGGACAGATCCCATCTGGGAAACACCATATATTTT. Protein sequence: CASSRQGDRSHLGNTIYF.

The table lists this clonotype with many counts. The J gene is TRBJ2-5, the V gene TRBV7-2; the match to TRBD2 covers 14 bases. The CDR3 is made up of 17 amino acids. The germline V gene has CDR1 SGHTA and CDR2 FQGNSA. The V gene end was trimmed by 3 bases and the J gene end by 5 bases; junction bases not matched to a gene: 8. The CDR3 spells CASSFGLAGGRVETQYF. The CDR3 coding sequence is TGTGCCAGCAGCTTTGGACTAGCGGGGGGACGAGTTGAGACCCAGTACTTC. The full variable domain, its missing parts supplied by reference TRBV7-2 and TRBJ2-5, is GAGVSQSPSNKVTEKGKDVELRCDPISGHTALYWYRQSLGQGLEFLIYFQGNSAPDKSGLPSDRFSAERTGGSVSTLTIQRTQQEDSAVYLCASSFGLAGGRVETQYFGPGTRLLVL.

At least ten counts were recorded for this clonotype. The chain couples TRBV12-3 or TRBV12-4 to TRBJ1-1, with 10 bases lining up with TRBD1. V shed 4 bases and J 0 bases; nucleotides not matched to a gene: 5. The CDR3 is 16 amino acids. CDR3 nucleotide sequence: TGTGCCAGCAGTTCCACGGGACAGGGGTTGAACACTGAAGCTTTCTTT. This codes for CASSSTGQGLNTEAFF.

V gene TRBV2 combines with J gene TRBJ2-5, with 11 bases identical to TRBD2. Per germline, CDR1 SNHLY and CDR2 FYNNEI. The CDR3 is 15 amino acids. V gave up 6 bases and J gave up 5 bases; unmatched junction bases: 8. The CDR3 here is CASRVGTSGGETQYF. CDR3 bases: TGTGCCAGCAGGGTCGGGACTAGCGGAGGGGAGACCCAGTACTTC. The full variable domain, its missing parts supplied by reference TRBV2 and TRBJ2-5, is EPEVTQTPSHQVTQMGQEVILRCVPISNHLYFYWYRQILGQKVEFLVSFYNNEISEKSEIFDDQFSVERPDGSNFTLKIRSTKLEDSAMYFCASRVGTSGGETQYFGPGTRLLVL.

J is TRBJ2-1 and V is TRBV7-9; 9 nucleotides line up with TRBD1. V lost 2 bases, J lost 7 bases, and 6 bases stayed unmatched. The CDR3 length is 15 residues. From germline, CDR1 is SEHNR and CDR2 FQNEAQ (reference sequence). In nucleotides, the CDR3 is TGTGCCAGCAGCTTAATGACAGGGGGTAGTAATGAGCAGTTCTTC. It codes for CASSLMTGGSNEQFF. The full variable domain, in which reference TRBV7-9 and TRBJ2-1 provide the parts outside the CDR3, is DTGVSQNPRHKITKRGQNVTFRCDPISEHNRLYWYRQTLGQGPEFLTYFQNEAQLEKSRLLSDRFSAERPKGSFSTLEIQRTEQGDSAMYLCASSLMTGGSNEQFFGPGTRLTVL.

The CDR3 DNA reads TGTGCCACCTGCCCGAGGGACAGGGCCGCCAATGGCTACACCTTC. This codes for CATCPRDRAANGYTF. The chain joins TRBV15 to TRBJ1-2; 9 bases match TRBD1. The V segment lost 8 bases and the J segment 6 bases; nucleotides outside the gene matches: 13. This CDR3 has 15 residues. The germline V gene encodes CDR1 LNHNV and CDR2 YYDKDF (reference sequence).

The J gene is TRBJ2-7, the V gene TRBV27; perhaps D is TRBD1 or TRBD2 (5 bases each). Germline V gene sequence: CDR1 MNHEY, CDR2 SMNVEV (reference sequence). The CDR3 has 14 amino acids. V was pared by 2 bases and J by 2 bases, with 10 bases between. The CDR3 bases are TGTGCCAGCAGTTTAGCAGGGAGAACCTACGAGCAGTACGTC. It specifies CASSLAGRTYEQYV.

This clonotype was observed a handful of times. The V gene is TRBV19, the J gene TRBJ1-5; TRBD1 matches 8 bases. The length of the CDR3 is 16 residues. Losses at the gene ends were 7 bases for V and 7 bases for J; bases not matched to a gene: 15. CDR1 is LNHDA and CDR2 is SQIVND in the germline V gene (reference sequence). For the CDR3, the DNA is TGTGCCAGTAACCCGGTTGATACAGGGGGAGGGCAGCCCCAGCATTTT. Protein product: CASNPVDTGGGQPQHF.